The clone carrying this TCR beta chain was found many times. What was amplified from RNA transcripts were TCR beta CDR3 regions. RT-PCR in the first round (using the HTBI primer set) targeted the TCR CDR3. Each CDR3 protein is one row after TCRdb ran MiXCR on the multiplex PCR reads. The data contain approximately 400,000 distinct CDR3 sequences, roughly 15% of them singletons. Germline lookup yields CDR1 SNHLY and CDR2 FYNNEI. This CDR3 is built from 13 residues. V was pared by 6 bases and J by 4 bases, with 11 bases between. The source of the sample is a study of T cells in Graves' hyperthyroidism and ophthalmopathy. Ophthalmopathy patients had moderate-to-severe active disease, CAS ≥3, NOSPECS ≥4, and disease duration under 3 months. Orbital computed tomography, thyroid ultrasound, serum thyroxine and TRAb, and clinical symptoms together informed the diagnoses.

This chain joins TRBV2 and TRBJ2-3, with a tentative D call TRBD1 (6 bases). The clonotype comes from a woman aged 30 to 39 with Graves' ophthalmopathy. The sequencing sample was made of blood. This CDR3 reads CASSQGSPDTQYF. Here the CDR3 DNA reads TGTGCCAGCAGCCAGGGGAGCCCAGATACGCAGTATTTT.